This is a list of T cell receptor beta chains from one sample in a study of shared T cell receptors in the human thymus. Clones were sequenced by immunoSEQ multiplex PCR, and TCRdb holds only the in-frame ones, with some missing. The top ten hold about 0.013% of the sample, which has almost 550,000 clones, 78% seen once. These data were also filed under a second study, of human thymus T cells.

The sequenced sample was thymocytes. The receptors originated from a boy under two years old with a congenital heart defect. Each CDR3 is given with its conserved first and last residue. A D gene is named only where the DNA matches it firmly. Size values are once, few and many counts, or a class for expanded clones, and some rows have none.

clone size	D gene	J gene	V gene	CDR3 protein	CDR3 DNA
NA	TRBD2	TRBJ2-1	TRBV7-9	CASSFGNRGLAGGAEQFF	TGTGCCAGCAGTTTCGGCAACCGGGGACTAGCGGGAGGGGCTGAGCAGTTCTTC
NA	NA	TRBJ1-1	TRBV2	CASSHRATEAFF	TGTGCCAGCAGTCACAGGGCGACTGAAGCTTTCTTT
NA	TRBD1	TRBJ2-7	TRBV7-6	CASSGDRGRGIYEQYF	TGTGCCAGCAGCGGGGACAGGGGGCGCGGGATCTACGAGCAGTACTTC
NA	NA	TRBJ2-2	TRBV28	CASILRRRGRDTGELFF	TGTGCCAGCATCCTGAGGCGGAGGGGGCGCGACACCGGGGAGCTGTTTTTT
NA	NA	TRBJ1-2	TRBV7-2	CASSLAGLRPGQGGFGYTF	TGTGCCAGCAGCTTAGCGGGGCTACGACCAGGGCAGGGAGGATTCGGTTACACCTTC
NA	TRBD2	TRBJ2-7	TRBV27	CASSFWRGGYEQYF	TGTGCCAGCAGTTTTTGGCGGGGGGGCTACGAGCAGTACTTC
NA	NA	TRBJ2-3	TRBV29-1	CSVGLNFNTQYF	TGCAGCGTTGGACTGAACTTTAATACGCAGTATTTT
NA	TRBD1	TRBJ2-7	TRBV25-1	CASRTLTATGNYEQYF	TGTGCCAGCAGGACCCTGACGGCGACAGGGAACTACGAGCAGTACTTC
NA	NA	TRBJ2-7	TRBV6-1	CAILRDNPVEQYF	TGTGCCATCCTCCGGGACAACCCTGTCGAGCAGTACTTC
NA	TRBD1	TRBJ1-1	TRBV13	CASSLGNRGRTNTEAFF	TGTGCCAGCAGCTTAGGAAACAGGGGGCGGACGAACACTGAAGCTTTCTTT
once	NA	TRBJ1-5	TRBV29-1	CSVNTGQDQPQHF	TGCAGCGTGAATACAGGGCAGGATCAGCCCCAGCATTTT
NA	NA	TRBJ1-2	TRBV29-1	CSVEDPGAGYTF	TGCAGCGTTGAAGATCCAGGGGCCGGCTACACCTTC
NA	TRBD1	TRBJ2-1	TRBV16	CASSPTQQGSYNEQFF	TGTGCCAGCAGCCCAACCCAACAGGGGTCCTACAATGAGCAGTTCTTC
NA	NA	TRBJ2-2	TRBV4-3	CASSQGPRPTGELFF	TGCGCCAGCAGCCAGGGGCCCCGACCCACCGGGGAGCTGTTTTTT
NA	NA	TRBJ1-2	TRBV4-3	CASSQKRANYGYTF	TGCGCCAGCAGCCAAAAACGCGCCAACTATGGCTACACCTTC
NA	TRBD1	TRBJ1-1	TRBV6-6	CASITGQGFGNTEAFF	TGTGCCAGCATTACGGGACAGGGGTTCGGTAACACTGAAGCTTTCTTT
NA	TRBD1	TRBJ1-4	TRBV30	CACPGQGGGGEKLFF	TGTGCCTGCCCGGGACAGGGGGGGGGTGGTGAAAAACTGTTTTTT
NA	TRBD1	TRBJ1-1	TRBV30	CASGDRGDTEAFF	TGTGCCTCTGGGGACAGGGGGGACACTGAAGCTTTCTTT
NA	NA	TRBJ2-2	TRBV27	CASKSGGGRGGELFF	TGTGCCAGCAAATCTGGGGGAGGCCGGGGCGGGGAGCTGTTTTTT
NA	NA	TRBJ2-5	TRBV14	CASSQAGGALETQYF	TGTGCCAGCAGCCAAGCTGGGGGCGCACTGGAGACCCAGTACTTC
NA	NA	TRBJ1-2	TRBV4-3	CASSQAKGRQLNYGYTF	TGCGCCAGCAGCCAAGCCAAAGGCAGACAGTTAAACTATGGCTACACCTTC
NA	TRBD2	TRBJ2-7	TRBV4-3	CASSQVRGPLGLVVYEQYF	TGCGCCAGCAGCCAAGTAAGGGGTCCCCTTGGACTAGTAGTCTACGAGCAGTACTTC
few	NA	TRBJ2-7	TRBV29-1	CSVGGSYEQYF	TGCAGCGTCGGCGGCTCCTACGAGCAGTACTTC
NA	TRBD1	TRBJ2-7	TRBV6-1	CASSDNLITGTGAYEQYF	TGTGCCAGCAGTGACAATCTTATTACCGGGACAGGGGCCTACGAGCAGTACTTC
NA	TRBD2	TRBJ2-1	TRBV4-2	CASSQASTAGGYDEQFF	TGTGCCAGCAGCCAAGCGAGCACAGCGGGAGGGTACGATGAGCAGTTCTTC
NA	NA	TRBJ2-7	TRBV7-3	CASSLTRPDEQYF	TGTGCCAGCAGCTTAACGAGGCCGGACGAGCAGTACTTC